The rows below give T cell receptor beta chains drawn from one sample of a study of lymphopenia after photon versus proton radiotherapy. Repertoires were generated with immunoSEQ multiplex PCR, while TCRdb's copy carries only in-frame clones and drops some. The sample records about 24,000 clones, roughly 85% being singletons. The material was peripheral blood, obtained from a patient treated with photon-based radiotherapy. The source of these receptors is a man between 60 and 70 years old with pancreatic cancer. CDR3s include the opening cysteine and the closing phenylalanine or tryptophan. Fields, in order: D gene, J gene, clone size, V gene, CDR3 protein, CDR3 DNA. The D gene is left open where the match is weak. Only some rows state a clone size, as once, few, many or a class for expanded clones.

d_gene: -; j_gene: TRBJ2-1; abundance: -; v_gene: TRBV2; CDR3aa: CASNPGRNNEQFF; CDR3nt: TGTGCCAGCAATCCGGGACGCAACAATGAGCAGTTCTTC
d_gene: -; j_gene: TRBJ2-5; abundance: -; v_gene: TRBV5-1; CDR3aa: CASSIGGGETQYF; CDR3nt: TGCGCCAGCAGTATCGGTGGCGGAGAGACCCAGTACTTC
d_gene: -; j_gene: TRBJ2-2; abundance: -; v_gene: TRBV7-9; CDR3aa: CASSRTSMNTGELFF; CDR3nt: TGTGCCAGCAGCCGGACCTCAATGAACACCGGGGAGCTGTTTTTT
d_gene: TRBD1; j_gene: TRBJ1-5; abundance: once; v_gene: TRBV7-8; CDR3aa: CASSPDRVRNQPQHF; CDR3nt: TGTGCCAGCAGCCCCGACAGGGTCCGGAATCAGCCCCAGCATTTT
d_gene: TRBD1; j_gene: TRBJ1-2; abundance: -; v_gene: TRBV29-1; CDR3aa: CSVEGQAGGHGYTF; CDR3nt: TGCAGCGTTGAAGGGCAGGCAGGGGGACATGGCTACACCTTC
d_gene: TRBD2; j_gene: TRBJ2-1; abundance: -; v_gene: TRBV4-2; CDR3aa: CASSQATRGGRNNEQFF; CDR3nt: TGTGCCAGCAGCCAAGCTACCCGGGGGGGGCGAAACAATGAGCAGTTCTTC
d_gene: -; j_gene: TRBJ2-7; abundance: -; v_gene: TRBV30; CDR3aa: CAWDRSGEYEQYF; CDR3nt: TGTGCCTGGGACCGATCAGGGGAATACGAGCAGTACTTC
d_gene: -; j_gene: TRBJ2-5; abundance: -; v_gene: TRBV5-4; CDR3aa: CASSLGLVETQYF; CDR3nt: TGTGCCAGCAGCTTGGGGCTAGTCGAGACCCAGTACTTC
d_gene: -; j_gene: TRBJ2-7; abundance: -; v_gene: TRBV18; CDR3aa: CASSPQRDSYEQYF; CDR3nt: TGTGCCAGCTCACCACAGAGAGATTCCTACGAGCAGTACTTC
d_gene: -; j_gene: TRBJ2-7; abundance: -; v_gene: TRBV19; CDR3aa: CASSPTESPVGEQYF; CDR3nt: TGTGCCAGTAGCCCTACGGAGAGCCCAGTAGGGGAGCAGTACTTC
d_gene: TRBD1; j_gene: TRBJ1-2; abundance: -; v_gene: TRBV10-3; CDR3aa: CAIRATGVDDGYTF; CDR3nt: TGTGCCATCAGGGCGACAGGGGTCGACGATGGCTACACCTTC
d_gene: TRBD1; j_gene: TRBJ2-7; abundance: -; v_gene: TRBV6-5; CDR3aa: CASSYLRTGTYEQYF; CDR3nt: TGTGCCAGCAGTTATTTAAGGACAGGAACCTACGAGCAGTACTTC
d_gene: TRBD2; j_gene: TRBJ2-1; abundance: -; v_gene: TRBV7-2; CDR3aa: CASSPLAGSYNEQFF; CDR3nt: TGTGCCAGCAGCCCCCTAGCGGGGTCCTACAATGAGCAGTTCTTC
d_gene: -; j_gene: TRBJ2-1; abundance: -; v_gene: TRBV12-5; CDR3aa: CASGYPNNNEQFF; CDR3nt: TGTGCTAGTGGTTACCCTAATAACAATGAGCAGTTCTTC
d_gene: TRBD1; j_gene: TRBJ2-7; abundance: -; v_gene: TRBV10-1; CDR3aa: CASSAYLFRGRNTYEQYF; CDR3nt: TGCGCCAGCAGTGCCTACCTATTCAGGGGGCGGAATACCTACGAGCAGTACTTC
d_gene: -; j_gene: TRBJ2-2; abundance: -; v_gene: TRBV18; CDR3aa: CASSETGTTGELFF; CDR3nt: TGTGCCAGCTCAGAAACAGGGACAACCGGGGAGCTGTTTTTT
d_gene: -; j_gene: TRBJ2-3; abundance: -; v_gene: TRBV5-4; CDR3aa: CASSSRGSDTQYF; CDR3nt: TGTGCCAGCAGCTCCCGGGGTTCAGATACGCAGTATTTT
d_gene: TRBD1; j_gene: TRBJ1-1; abundance: -; v_gene: TRBV30; CDR3aa: CAWSVRPRDRALLGTEAFF; CDR3nt: TGTGCCTGGAGTGTACGTCCCCGGGACAGGGCACTTTTGGGCACTGAAGCTTTCTTT
d_gene: -; j_gene: TRBJ2-1; abundance: -; v_gene: TRBV6-5; CDR3aa: CASSYSRAGDNEQFF; CDR3nt: TGTGCCAGCAGTTACTCGCGCGCAGGGGACAATGAGCAGTTCTTC
d_gene: -; j_gene: TRBJ1-2; abundance: -; v_gene: TRBV19; CDR3aa: CASNTGIYGYTF; CDR3nt: TGTGCCAGCAATACAGGGATCTATGGCTACACCTTC
d_gene: -; j_gene: TRBJ2-3; abundance: -; v_gene: TRBV19; CDR3aa: CASSLGRGPLDTQYF; CDR3nt: TGTGCCAGTAGTCTGGGACGTGGACCCTTAGATACGCAGTATTTT
d_gene: TRBD1; j_gene: TRBJ2-7; abundance: -; v_gene: TRBV27; CDR3aa: CASSPGTGGNEQYF; CDR3nt: TGTGCCAGCAGCCCCGGGACAGGGGGCAACGAGCAGTACTTC
d_gene: -; j_gene: TRBJ1-6; abundance: once; v_gene: TRBV21-1; CDR3aa: CASSRSPPAPLHF; CDR3nt: TGTGCCAGCAGCAGATCACCCCCTGCACCCCTCCACTTT
d_gene: -; j_gene: TRBJ1-2; abundance: -; v_gene: TRBV10-2; CDR3aa: CASSDPAGDGDYGYTF; CDR3nt: TGCGCCAGCAGCGACCCAGCAGGGGATGGGGATTATGGCTACACCTTC
d_gene: TRBD1; j_gene: TRBJ1-5; abundance: -; v_gene: TRBV27; CDR3aa: CASSDRGQPQHF; CDR3nt: TGTGCCAGCAGTGACAGGGGTCAGCCCCAGCATTTT
d_gene: -; j_gene: TRBJ1-1; abundance: -; v_gene: TRBV30; CDR3aa: CAWSVSTEAFF; CDR3nt: TGTGCCTGGAGTGTAAGCACTGAAGCTTTCTTT
d_gene: -; j_gene: TRBJ1-3; abundance: -; v_gene: TRBV15; CDR3aa: CATSLSRALGNTIYF; CDR3nt: TGTGCCACCAGCCTGTCCCGGGCATTGGGAAACACCATATATTTT
d_gene: TRBD1; j_gene: TRBJ1-2; abundance: -; v_gene: TRBV2; CDR3aa: CASSGDRGTYGYTF; CDR3nt: TGTGCCAGCAGTGGGGACAGGGGAACCTATGGCTACACCTTC
d_gene: TRBD2; j_gene: TRBJ2-7; abundance: -; v_gene: TRBV4-1; CDR3aa: CASRSVGGSNEQYF; CDR3nt: TGCGCCAGCAGGAGTGTCGGGGGGAGCAACGAGCAGTACTTC
d_gene: -; j_gene: TRBJ2-3; abundance: -; v_gene: TRBV5-6; CDR3aa: CASSLVPSFATDTQYF; CDR3nt: TGTGCCAGCAGCTTGGTGCCCTCATTCGCCACAGATACGCAGTATTTT
d_gene: -; j_gene: TRBJ2-7; abundance: -; v_gene: TRBV5-4; CDR3aa: CASSLGGAGKSYEQYF; CDR3nt: TGTGCCAGCAGCTTGGGGGGGGCAGGGAAGAGCTACGAGCAGTACTTC
d_gene: -; j_gene: TRBJ1-1; abundance: -; v_gene: TRBV7-9; CDR3aa: CASSLAHLGGRGSFF; CDR3nt: TGTGCCAGCAGCTTAGCCCATTTAGGGGGGCGGGGATCTTTCTTT
d_gene: TRBD1; j_gene: TRBJ1-5; abundance: few; v_gene: TRBV5-1; CDR3aa: CASSWTGGDQPQHF; CDR3nt: TGCGCCAGCAGCTGGACAGGGGGGGATCAGCCCCAGCATTTT
d_gene: -; j_gene: TRBJ1-1; abundance: -; v_gene: TRBV5-4; CDR3aa: CASSSFIWNTEAFF; CDR3nt: TGTGCCAGCAGCTCCTTTATTTGGAACACTGAAGCTTTCTTT
d_gene: -; j_gene: TRBJ2-4; abundance: -; v_gene: TRBV6-5; CDR3aa: CASSSPGLAKNIQYF; CDR3nt: TGTGCCAGCAGCTCCCCCGGGCTAGCCAAAAACATTCAGTACTTC
d_gene: -; j_gene: TRBJ1-4; abundance: once; v_gene: TRBV7-9; CDR3aa: CASSFHSATNEKLFF; CDR3nt: TGTGCCAGCAGCTTCCACAGCGCAACTAATGAAAAACTGTTTTTT
d_gene: -; j_gene: TRBJ1-6; abundance: -; v_gene: TRBV28; CDR3aa: CASSFRHNSPLHF; CDR3nt: TGTGCCAGCAGTTTCCGTCATAATTCACCCCTCCACTTT
d_gene: -; j_gene: TRBJ2-7; abundance: -; v_gene: TRBV6-5; CDR3aa: CASTYGGTNYEQYF; CDR3nt: TGTGCCAGCACCTACGGAGGGACCAACTACGAGCAGTACTTC
d_gene: -; j_gene: TRBJ2-5; abundance: -; v_gene: TRBV25-1; CDR3aa: CASSESGSRETQYF; CDR3nt: TGTGCCAGCAGTGAATCAGGCTCTCGGGAGACCCAGTACTTC
d_gene: TRBD1; j_gene: TRBJ2-5; abundance: -; v_gene: TRBV11-2; CDR3aa: CASSRGTGHSQETQYF; CDR3nt: TGTGCCAGCAGCAGAGGGACAGGACATTCTCAAGAGACCCAGTACTTC